Shown below are 31 T cell receptor beta chains from a single sample sequenced in a study of blood T cells in healthy people across ages. A second PCR, run for roughly 7 to 11 cycles, used a sample-barcoded 5' primer plus a J-beta primer mix. TCRdb fed the 5' RACE reads into MiXCR, producing one record per CDR3 protein. Counted here are some 860,000 distinct CDR3 sequences, about 56% occurring once; the ten biggest clones make up about a quarter. The sequenced sample consisted of blood. Source of these receptors: a man aged 35 to 55 in good health.

This chain connects TRBV28 to TRBJ2-4, with D perhaps TRBD1 (5 bases). The end of the DNA aligns better with TRBJ2-7, so the J call may be wrong. Germline V gene lookup returns CDR1 MDHEN and CDR2 SYDVKM. The CDR3 runs 14 residues. CDR3 bases: TGTGCCAGCAGTTTAGTCCCAGGGATGTACGAGCAGTACTTC. Protein: CASSLVPGMYEQYF.

In its sample, this clonotype was seen a few times. J is TRBJ2-3 and V is TRBV6-6, with unresolved D. Looked up from germline, CDR1 is MNHNY and CDR2 is SVGAGI (reference sequence). V lost 6 bases to trimming and J lost 0 bases, with 13 bases between them. This CDR3 is built from 15 residues. In DNA, the CDR3 is TGTGCCAGCAGGGCTGGCCAAGCTAGCACAGATACGCAGTATTTT. It encodes CASRAGQASTDTQYF.

This clonotype has a handful of counts. V gene TRBV4-1 combines with J gene TRBJ2-3; the match to TRBD2 covers 7 bases. CDR1 is MGHRA, CDR2 YSYEKL, per germline. This CDR3 has 15 amino acids. Trimming cost V 1 base and J 5 bases; bases outside gene matches: 6. This chain's CDR3 is CASSQVRERGDTQYF. Written as DNA, the CDR3 is TGCGCCAGCAGCCAAGTACGGGAGCGGGGAGATACGCAGTATTTT.

The chain is built from TRBV6-5 and TRBJ1-2; weak D call: TRBD1 (6 bases). The germline V gene has CDR1 MNHEY and CDR2 SVGAGI. Trimming took off 4 bases at V and 1 base at J, with 13 bases between the two ends. There are 15 residues in the CDR3. The CDR3 loop is CASSWTVALNYGYTF. Here the CDR3 DNA reads TGTGCCAGCAGTTGGACAGTCGCTCTTAACTATGGCTACACCTTC.

V and J are TRBV20-1 and TRBJ2-3; 15 bases agree with TRBD2. The CDR3 has 17 residues. The germline V gene has CDR1 DFQATT and CDR2 SNEGSKA (reference sequence). V was clipped by 0 bases and J by 5 bases; unmatched bases: 6. The CDR3 DNA reads as TGCAGTGCTAGAGATCCAGGACTAGCGGGAGGGAAAGATACGCAGTATTTT. Protein: CSARDPGLAGGKDTQYF.

Points on this clonotype: Its ends do not fully match the called genes, so a read error is possible. V gene TRBV7-3 combines with J gene TRBJ2-3; D remains ambiguous. The germline V gene encodes CDR1 SGHTA and CDR2 FQGTGA. CDR3 length: 15 amino acids. The CDR3 coding sequence is TGTGCCAGCAGCTTAAACTTGGGTCGCACAGATATGCAGTATTTT. This translates into CASSLNLGRTDMQYF. The whole variable domain, remainder taken from reference TRBV7-3 and TRBJ2-3, is GAGVSQTPSNKVTEKGKYVELRCDPISGHTALYWYRQSLGQGPEFLIYFQGTGAADDSGLPNDRFFAVRPEGSVSTLKIQRTERGDSAVYLCASSLNLGRTDMQYFGPGTRLTVL.

This clonotype turned up a few times. The chain recombines TRBV4-3 with TRBJ1-2; the D gene is possibly TRBD1 (5 bases). Trimming shortened V by 0 bases and J by 4 bases, and 9 bases separated the two germline ends. From germline, CDR1 is LGHNA and CDR2 YSLEER. This CDR3 comprises 14 residues. The CDR3 loop is CASSQEATAYGYTF. The CDR3 coding sequence is TGCGCCAGCAGCCAAGAAGCGACAGCCTATGGCTACACCTTC.

The chain employs TRBV29-1 and TRBJ2-7; 8 positions agree with TRBD2. Per germline, CDR1 SQVTM and CDR2 ANQGSEA. J was trimmed by 10 bases and V by 1 base; bases with no gene match: 12. This CDR3 contains 14 residues. CDR3 residues: CSVEAGGGGETQYF. CDR3 DNA sequence: TGCAGCGTTGAAGCGGGGGGGGGCGGCGAGACTCAGTACTTC.

The chain is built from TRBV20-1 and TRBJ1-2; TRBD1 might be the D (5 bases). The CDR3 runs 11 residues. V lost 2 bases and J lost 7, with 8 bases in between. The germline gives CDR1 DFQATT, CDR2 SNEGSKA (reference sequence). This CDR3 reads CSARRGVGYTF. DNA of the CDR3: TGCAGTGCTAGAAGGGGAGTTGGCTACACCTTC.

A remark on this clonotype: The junction departs from the called germline gene at one end, perhaps through a read error. V and J are TRBV11-2 and TRBJ2-7; 7 positions match TRBD2. Per the germline V gene, CDR1 is SGHAT and CDR2 is FQNNGV. This CDR3 is built from 21 residues. CDR3 region: CASSLSSDGAGDYLITYERYF. The CDR3 DNA follows: TGTGCCAGCAGCTTATCCAGCGACGGGGCGGGAGACTATCTGATAACCTACGAGCGGTACTTC. The entire variable domain, with the rest obtained from reference TRBV11-2 and TRBJ2-7, is as follows: EAGVAQSPRYKIIEKRQSVAFWCNPISGHATLYWYQQILGQGPKLLIQFQNNGVVDDSQLPKDRFSAERLKGVDSTLKIQPAKLEDSAVYLCASSLSSDGAGDYLITYERYFGPGTRLTVT.

The chain links TRBV27 to TRBJ2-5; tentatively, D is TRBD1 (5 bases). The CDR3 has 16 amino acids. Germline CDR1 is MNHEY and CDR2 is SMNVEV (reference sequence). Trimming took 5 bases from V and 2 from J, leaving 18 bases between them. The CDR3, as DNA: TGTGCCAGCAGTCCTTCCGCAGGGCCCCTACAAGAGACCCAGTACTTC. It yields the protein CASSPSAGPLQETQYF.

In this sample, this clonotype turned up a few times. The gene calls are TRBV27 and TRBJ2-3; D may be TRBD2 (5 bases). V was clipped by 5 bases and J by 2 bases, with 11 bases between them. This CDR3 comprises 14 residues. Germline CDR1 is MNHEY and CDR2 is SMNVEV (reference sequence). CDR3 sequence reads: CASSPEAPTDTQYF. CDR3 nucleotide sequence: TGTGCCAGCAGTCCGGAGGCCCCCACAGATACGCAGTATTTT.

The gene calls are TRBV7-2 and TRBJ2-3, with 10 bases lining up with TRBD2. This CDR3 has 16 residues. Germline loops: CDR1 SGHTA, CDR2 FQGNSA. The V and J ends lost 5 bases and 4 bases, in that order; junction bases with no gene match: 9. CDR3: CASSPPSGGGSDTQYF. The CDR3, as DNA: TGTGCCAGCAGCCCCCCTAGCGGGGGAGGTTCAGATACGCAGTATTTT. Looking up the rest from reference TRBV7-2 and TRBJ2-3 gives the full variable domain: GAGVSQSPSNKVTEKGKDVELRCDPISGHTALYWYRQSLGQGLEFLIYFQGNSAPDKSGLPSDRFSAERTGGSVSTLTIQRTQQEDSAVYLCASSPPSGGGSDTQYFGPGTRLTVL.

Regarding this clonotype: A much more abundant neighbour one base away suggests this may be a read error. This chain connects TRBV11-3 to TRBJ2-1; D unresolved. Germline V gives CDR1 SGHNT, CDR2 YENEEA. The length of the CDR3 is 11 residues. Between the trimmed V and J ends, which lost 5 bases and 10 bases, there was a span of 9 bases. The CDR3 reads CASSGGKEQFF. The CDR3 DNA sequence: TGTGCCAGCAGCGGCGGCAAGGAGCAGTTCTTC.

This clonotype was seen only once. The chain's CDR3 is CASNQGRANTEAFF. The CDR3 nucleotides read TGTGCCAGCAATCAGGGCCGTGCGAACACTGAAGCTTTCTTT. The rearrangement joins TRBV5-6 to TRBJ1-1; D perhaps matches TRBD1 (5 bases). The CDR3 extends over 14 amino acids. Trimming removed 6 bases from V and 1 base from J, with 13 bases in between. Per germline, CDR1 SGHDT and CDR2 YYEEEE.

This clonotype occurred a few times. V is TRBV15 and J is TRBJ2-5; 10 nucleotides match TRBD1. CDR3 length equals 16 residues. J gave up 5 bases and V 8 bases, and 14 bases lay outside the gene matches. Germline values: CDR1 LNHNV, CDR2 YYDKDF (reference sequence). The CDR3 loop reads CATHKGGQGVMETQYF. The DNA for the CDR3 is TGTGCCACCCACAAAGGAGGACAGGGGGTGATGGAGACCCAGTACTTC.

This clonotype was seen more than once but under ten times. The chain combines TRBV7-3 with TRBJ2-1; possibly TRBD1 for D (6 bases). The germline CDR1 and CDR2 sequences are SGHTA and FQGTGA. CDR3 length equals 15 residues. With 6 bases removed from V and 5 bases from J, the gap between germline ends came to 17 bases. The CDR3 sequence: CASSQAGTSNNEQFF. The DNA of the CDR3 is TGTGCCAGCAGTCAAGCCGGGACATCTAACAATGAGCAGTTCTTC. The full variable domain, rest sourced from reference TRBV7-3 and TRBJ2-1, is GAGVSQTPSNKVTEKGKYVELRCDPISGHTALYWYRQSLGQGPEFLIYFQGTGAADDSGLPNDRFFAVRPEGSVSTLKIQRTERGDSAVYLCASSQAGTSNNEQFFGPGTRLTVL.

This clonotype was counted only a few times. The rearrangement joins TRBV4-1 to TRBJ2-3, with unresolved D. This CDR3 has 13 amino acids. Trimming removed 0 bases at V and 3 bases at J, with 4 bases between. The germline gives CDR1 MGHRA, CDR2 YSYEKL. This CDR3 is CASSQDWTDTQYF. The DNA for the CDR3 is TGCGCCAGCAGCCAAGATTGGACAGATACGCAGTATTTT.

This clonotype has just a few counts. The chain links TRBV5-6 to TRBJ2-7; the D gene is possibly TRBD2 (5 bases). Germline values: CDR1 SGHDT, CDR2 YYEEEE. The CDR3 runs to 15 residues. The germline V and J ends were trimmed by 3 bases and 4 bases, with 17 bases remaining between them. The CDR3 region is CASSSLAGRFYEQYF. For the CDR3, the DNA is TGTGCCAGCAGCTCTCTAGCCGGACGGTTTTACGAGCAGTACTTC. The full variable domain, with the rest looked up from reference TRBV5-6 and TRBJ2-7, is DAGVTQSPTHLIKTRGQQVTLRCSPKSGHDTVSWYQQALGQGPQFIFQYYEEEERQRGNFPDRFSGHQFPNYSSELNVNALLLGDSALYLCASSSLAGRFYEQYFGPGTRLTVT.

This rearrangement joins TRBV20-1 to TRBJ2-1; D uncertain. The germline V gene encodes CDR1 DFQATT and CDR2 SNEGSKA (reference sequence). The CDR3 is made up of 15 amino acids. Trimming removed 4 bases at V and 7 bases at J, with 20 bases between. The CDR3 protein is CSAMPTRIGSNEQFF. The CDR3 DNA reads TGCAGTGCTATGCCGACCCGGATCGGATCGAATGAGCAGTTCTTC.

The J gene is TRBJ2-7, the V gene TRBV19, with D unclear. Germline values: CDR1 LNHDA, CDR2 SQIVND (reference sequence). Trimming stripped 5 bases from V and 2 bases from J, with 19 bases between. CDR3 length equals 16 residues. CDR3 sequence (DNA): TGTGCCAGTAGTGTGCTAGGGATCTCGGGCACCTACGAGCAGTACTTC. It specifies CASSVLGISGTYEQYF.

The chain has TRBV2 and TRBJ1-2; TRBD1 aligns across 9 bases. The CDR3 is 14 amino acids. Germline V gene data show CDR1 as SNHLY and CDR2 as FYNNEI. The V gene end was trimmed by 6 bases and the J gene end by 4 bases; junction bases not matched to a gene: 6. The CDR3 loop reads CASRQQGAAYGYTF. Here the CDR3 DNA reads TGTGCCAGCAGGCAACAGGGGGCCGCCTATGGCTACACCTTC.

There are a few counts of this clonotype. The chain is built from TRBV6-2 or TRBV6-3 and TRBJ2-1; D remains unclear. Germline values: CDR1 MNHEY, CDR2 SVGEGT. There are 14 residues in the CDR3. Trimming stripped 0 bases from V and 6 bases from J, with 9 bases between. The CDR3 DNA is TGTGCCAGCAGTTACTCCGGGCGGCCCAATGAGCAGTTCTTC. Its translation is CASSYSGRPNEQFF.

The genes are TRBV28 and TRBJ2-7, with D hard to call. The V and J ends lost 1 base and 1 base respectively, with 11 bases between them. Per the germline V gene, CDR1 is MDHEN and CDR2 is SYDVKM. This CDR3 is built from 15 residues. CDR3 bases: TGTGCCAGCAGTTTATTGCCGGGTCTTTCCTACGAGCAGTACTTC. It is translated as CASSLLPGLSYEQYF.

This sequence joins TRBV6-1 and TRBJ2-3, with D perhaps TRBD1 or TRBD2 (5 bases each). Germline lookup yields CDR1 MNHNS and CDR2 SASEGT. The CDR3 runs 14 residues. Trimming pared 4 bases from V and 1 base from J, leaving 9 bases between. CDR3 loop: CASSARDGTDTQYF. The CDR3 DNA follows: TGTGCCAGCAGTGCCCGGGACGGCACAGATACGCAGTATTTT.

The chain employs TRBV3-1 and TRBJ1-4; D is possibly TRBD1 (5 bases). The V gene's germline CDR1 is LGHDT and CDR2 YNNKEL (reference sequence). The V end was cut by 0 bases, the J end by 4 bases, with 9 bases between. This CDR3 region has 15 residues. CDR3 bases: TGTGCCAGCAGCCAAGATCGGGGACGTAATGAAAAACTGTTTTTT. Its protein is CASSQDRGRNEKLFF.

The genes are TRBV30 and TRBJ2-7, with D possibly matching TRBD2 (5 bases). V lost 2 bases to trimming and J lost 1 base, with 15 bases between them. CDR3 size: 15 residues. The germline V gene has CDR1 GTSNPN and CDR2 SVGIG (reference sequence). CDR3 DNA sequence: TGTGCCTGGAGTAAAGGGCCAGGACTTTCCTACGAGCAGTACTTC. It encodes CAWSKGPGLSYEQYF.

The CDR3, as DNA: TGTGCCAGCAGCTTACAGGGGGCCTGGGACACTGAAGCTTTCTTT. This sequence encodes CASSLQGAWDTEAFF. This chain joins TRBV12-3 or TRBV12-4 and TRBJ1-1; 9 nucleotides line up with TRBD1. J lost 3 bases, V lost 6 bases, and 8 bases had no gene match. The length of the CDR3 is 15 residues.

This chain links TRBV5-1 with TRBJ2-7; either TRBD1 or TRBD2 may fit D (5 bases each). Between the trimmed V and J ends, which lost 5 bases and 3 bases, there was a span of 18 bases. In germline, CDR1 is SGHRS, CDR2 YFSETQ. There are 15 residues in the CDR3. CDR3 region: CASRLIRDGDYEQYF. CDR3 DNA: TGCGCCAGCAGATTAATCCGGGACGGAGACTACGAGCAGTACTTC.

The chain uses TRBV7-3 and TRBJ2-1, with no clear D. V was cut by 2 bases and J by 11 bases, with 10 bases left in between. This CDR3 is built from 12 residues. Germline V gene lookup returns CDR1 SGHTA and CDR2 FQGTGA. The CDR3 region is CASSLSFGQQFF. CDR3 coding DNA: TGTGCCAGCAGCTTATCATTCGGGCAGCAGTTCTTC.

The chain employs TRBV11-2 and TRBJ1-2; possibly TRBD1 for D (5 bases). With 0 bases removed from V and 4 bases from J, the gap between germline ends came to 15 bases. Per the germline V gene, CDR1 is SGHAT and CDR2 is FQNNGV. The CDR3 runs 16 residues. CDR3 sequence (DNA): TGTGCCAGCAGCTTAGATGATTGGCAGGGCCCCTATGGCTACACCTTC. Its translation: CASSLDDWQGPYGYTF.